Listed here are 20 T cell receptor beta chains from one sample, sequenced in a study of CD8 T cells in ankylosing spondylitis (TCRdb year 2017). Library preparation was by 5' RACE. Instrument on record: Illumina HiSeq 2500. TCRdb's own reprocessing of the public reads used fastp at Q25 and MiXCR and kept productive beta chains. Each CDR3 protein gets just one entry, which takes the most common genes and DNA from the rows behind it. Across this sample there are around 88,000 distinct CDR3 sequences, with 8.8% seen only once. Approximately 4.6% of the sample belongs to the ten largest clones. The sample comprised blood, either unsorted or a sorted T cell fraction (not recorded which). All receptors derive from a male donor with ankylosing spondylitis or in good health (not recorded which).

This clonotype occurred many times. The rearrangement links TRBV20-1 to TRBJ2-4, with D perhaps assigned TRBD1 or TRBD2 (6 bases each). The CDR3 sequence is 12 residues long. The V and J ends lost 5 bases and 8 bases respectively, with 13 bases between them. Germline CDR1 is DFQATT and CDR2 is SNEGSKA (reference sequence). The CDR3: CSAEGGFDIQYF. The CDR3 DNA reads TGCAGTGCTGAAGGGGGGTTCGACATTCAGTACTTC.

This clonotype has a count of ten or more. This sequence joins TRBV7-2 and TRBJ2-1; 11 nucleotides match TRBD2. CDR3 length: 15 amino acids. The trim removed 2 bases at V and 5 bases at J, leaving 2 bases unmatched. CDR1 is SGHTA, CDR2 FQGNSA, per germline. Here the CDR3 reads CASSLFSGGDNEQFF. The CDR3 coding sequence is TGTGCCAGCAGCTTATTTAGCGGGGGGGACAATGAGCAGTTCTTC.

This clonotype has more than one count but fewer than ten. V gene TRBV12-5 combines with J gene TRBJ1-5, with D perhaps matching TRBD1 (5 bases). Germline V gene data show CDR1 as LGHNT and CDR2 as FRNRAP. CDR3 length: 18 amino acids. Here the CDR3 DNA reads TGTGTAGTGGTTGGTATTCTTGGGGGACTGTGTAGCAATCAGCCCCAGCATTTT. This codes for CVVVGILGGLCSNQPQHF.

Only a few counts were recorded for this clonotype. This chain connects TRBV6-4 to TRBJ2-1; the D gene is possibly TRBD2 (7 bases). CDR1 and CDR2 (germline): MRHNA, SNTAGT. V gave up 5 bases and J gave up 3 bases, with 14 bases separating them. The CDR3 has 15 amino acids. CDR3 DNA sequence: TGTGCCAGCAGTAACAGGGAGGGGTTCTACAATGAGCAGTTCTTC. Its protein is CASSNREGFYNEQFF.

The chain links TRBV7-8 to TRBJ2-5, with D uncertain. V was cut by 5 bases and J by 4 bases, with 5 bases left in between. The length of the CDR3 is 11 residues. Germline CDR1 and CDR2: SGHVS and FQNEAQ. CDR3 sequence (DNA): TGTGCCAGCAGCCCAATAGAGACCCAGTACTTC. Protein: CASSPIETQYF.

This clonotype was recorded many times. The chain recombines TRBV20-1 with TRBJ1-1, with a tentative D call TRBD1 (5 bases). Germline V lookup: CDR1 DFQATT, CDR2 SNEGSKA (reference sequence). Deletions cut 2 bases from V and 6 bases from J, with 16 bases between. The CDR3 runs to 14 residues. The CDR3 sequence: CSARSGYPGAEAFF. The DNA of the CDR3 is TGCAGTGCTAGAAGCGGTTACCCGGGGGCTGAAGCTTTCTTT.

The chain has TRBV5-5 and TRBJ2-7; 12 nucleotides match TRBD1. The CDR3 length is 17 residues. Germline V gene sequence: CDR1 SGHKS, CDR2 YYEKEE (reference sequence). The ends lost 4 bases at V and 2 bases at J; junction bases unmatched: 10. The CDR3 bases are TGTGCCAGCAGCGGAGGGACAGGGGGCCTTTTTACCTACGAGCAGTACTTC. Protein: CASSGGTGGLFTYEQYF.

This clonotype was found many times. V usage is TRBV5-1 and J usage is TRBJ2-1; 7 positions match TRBD2. The V segment lost 2 bases and the J segment 10 bases; nucleotides outside the gene matches: 9. This CDR3 contains 14 residues. Germline V lookup: CDR1 SGHRS, CDR2 YFSETQ. For the CDR3, the DNA is TGCGCCAGCAGCTTCGCCGGTGGGGGGGTGGAGCAGTTCTTC. It encodes CASSFAGGGVEQFF.

This clonotype is categorized as large. The V call is TRBV11-2, the J call TRBJ2-3, with TRBD2 matching 7 bases. The CDR3 is made up of 18 amino acids. J lost 0 bases, V lost 2 bases, and 11 bases had no gene match. Germline V gene data show CDR1 as SGHAT and CDR2 as FQNNGV. For the CDR3, the DNA is TGTGCCAGCAGCTTAACGGCGGGGGTGTCCTATAGCACAGATACGCAGTATTTT. As protein: CASSLTAGVSYSTDTQYF.

In this sample, this clonotype turned up many times. The V call is TRBV3-1, the J call TRBJ1-2, with D unresolved. This CDR3 spans 13 amino acids. Per germline, CDR1 LGHDT and CDR2 YNNKEL (reference sequence). V shed 3 bases and J shed 4 bases, with 9 bases lying between them. The chain's CDR3 is CASSQKGSYGYTF. The DNA for the CDR3 is TGTGCCAGCAGCCAGAAGGGAAGCTATGGCTACACCTTC.

The sample holds a few counts of this clonotype. The DNA for the CDR3 is TGTGCCAGCAGCGGCTGGGGGGCGACCTACGAGCAGTACTTC. The encoded protein is CASSGWGATYEQYF. The V call is TRBV28, the J call TRBJ2-7; D is possibly TRBD1 or TRBD2 (6 bases each). V lost 6 bases and J 2 bases, leaving 14 bases between the germline ends. CDR1 is MDHEN, CDR2 SYDVKM, per germline. CDR3 length equals 14 residues. The full variable domain, completed using reference TRBV28 and TRBJ2-7, is DVKVTQSSRYLVKRTGEKVFLECVQDMDHENMFWYRQDPGLGLRLIYFSYDVKMKEKGDIPEGYSVSREKKERFSLILESASTNQTSMYLCASSGWGATYEQYFGPGTRLTVT.

The chain is built from TRBV30 and TRBJ1-1, with 8 bases aligning to TRBD1. J lost 4 bases, V lost 5 bases, and 6 bases had no gene match. Germline V gene lookup returns CDR1 GTSNPN and CDR2 SVGIG (reference sequence). This CDR3 is built from 13 residues. CDR3 nucleotides: TGTGCCTGGGGACAGGGTCCAAGCACTGAAGCTTTCTTT. Protein: CAWGQGPSTEAFF.

This clonotype was counted ten times or more. The chain recombines TRBV20-1 with TRBJ2-2; D is possibly TRBD2 (5 bases). Trimming stripped 6 bases from V and 0 bases from J, with 11 bases between. This CDR3 contains 14 residues. Germline V gene sequence: CDR1 DFQATT, CDR2 SNEGSKA (reference sequence). For the CDR3, the DNA is TGCAGTGCGGAACGGGGAGCGAACACCGGGGAGCTGTTTTTT. It encodes CSAERGANTGELFF.

V and J are TRBV11-2 and TRBJ2-1, with TRBD2 matching 13 bases. CDR1 is SGHAT and CDR2 is FQNNGV in the germline V gene. The V and J ends lost 4 bases and 10 bases, in that order; junction bases with no gene match: 10. There are 16 residues in the CDR3. The CDR3 DNA is TGTGCCAGCAGCTCACCACTAGCGGGGGGGGATCGGGAGCAGTTCTTC. Translation gives CASSSPLAGGDREQFF.

This clonotype occurred many times. The chain links TRBV12-3 or TRBV12-4 to TRBJ2-2, with 9 bases matching TRBD1. Losses at the gene ends were 6 bases for V and 4 bases for J; bases not matched to a gene: 9. The CDR3 contains 16 residues. CDR3 nucleotide sequence: TGTGCCAGCAGAAGGACAGGGGCGGTGGGCACCGGGGAGCTGTTTTTT. Translating gives CASRRTGAVGTGELFF.

The table lists this clonotype with many counts. This chain connects TRBV30 to TRBJ1-5; D is undetermined. Germline V CDR1 and CDR2: GTSNPN, SVGIG (reference sequence). The CDR3 is 14 residues long. The V gene lost 0 bases and the J gene lost 2 bases, with 8 bases spanning the gap. Here the CDR3 reads CAWSVGGGNQPQHF. DNA of the CDR3: TGTGCCTGGAGTGTAGGAGGAGGCAATCAGCCCCAGCATTTT.

In its sample, this clonotype was seen many times. This chain connects TRBV29-1 to TRBJ1-6; the D gene is possibly TRBD1 (5 bases). Germline V gene data show CDR1 as SQVTM and CDR2 as ANQGSEA. The CDR3 spans 14 residues. V lost 4 bases and J lost 7, with 14 bases in between. The CDR3 sequence is CSVGMGHRNSPLHF. The CDR3 region has the DNA TGCAGCGTTGGAATGGGGCACAGGAATTCACCCCTCCACTTT.

This clonotype was counted at least ten times. The V and J genes are TRBV29-1 and TRBJ1-2, with D unresolved. Germline V gives CDR1 SQVTM, CDR2 ANQGSEA. The CDR3 runs to 14 residues. V was trimmed by 4 bases and J by 1 base, leaving 13 bases between them. CDR3 in DNA: TGCAGCGTTGCCCAGGCGGTCGGTAACTATGGCTACACCTTC. Translated, it gives CSVAQAVGNYGYTF.

The table lists this clonotype with many counts. V gene TRBV28 combines with J gene TRBJ2-1; TRBD2 matches at 9 bases. This CDR3 comprises 14 residues. After removal of 9 bases from V and 4 bases from J, the junction contained 7 bases not matched to a gene. Germline loops: CDR1 MDHEN, CDR2 SYDVKM. CDR3 residues: CASYAGGRYNEQFF. CDR3 nucleotide sequence: TGTGCCAGTTACGCGGGGGGGCGGTACAATGAGCAGTTCTTC.

There are many counts of this clonotype. CDR3 sequence reads: CASSQEPGRYEQYF. CDR3 in DNA: TGCGCCAGCAGCCAAGAACCAGGGCGGTACGAGCAGTACTTC. The rearrangement links TRBV4-1 to TRBJ2-7, with D maybe TRBD1 (5 bases). Germline-derived CDR1 and CDR2 are MGHRA and YSYEKL. V lost 0 bases and J lost 4, with 10 bases in between. The length of the CDR3 is 14 residues.